The 28 T cell receptor beta chains below were found in one sample sequenced in a study of blood T cell repertoires in COVID-19. Measured with immunoSEQ multiplex PCR; TCRdb has only the in-frame clones, and not every one. The sample includes some 510,000 clones, around nine tenths of them seen just once. Material: PBMCs or T cells enriched from blood (not recorded which). These receptors were taken from a woman between 40 and 50 years old who had recovered from COVID-19.

V is TRBV15 and J is TRBJ1-2; D remains ambiguous. Germline-derived CDR1 and CDR2 are LNHNV and YYDKDF (reference sequence). This CDR3 spans 15 amino acids. Trimming took 2 bases from V and 6 from J, leaving 16 bases between them. The CDR3: CATSRPEATSNGYTF. CDR3 nucleotides: TGTGCCACCAGCAGACCGGAGGCAACCTCCAATGGCTACACCTTC.

The V call is TRBV5-1, the J call TRBJ1-1; no firm D call. This CDR3 is built from 12 residues. Germline CDR1 SGHRS, CDR2 YFSETQ. V dropped 1 base and J dropped 5 bases, with 6 bases sitting between them. The CDR3 nucleotides are TGCGCCAGCAGCTTGTCCGGGACTGAAGCTTTCTTT. Residues: CASSLSGTEAFF.

The chain has TRBV19 and TRBJ2-3; TRBD2 aligns across 11 bases. Germline-derived CDR1 and CDR2 are LNHDA and SQIVND (reference sequence). CDR3 size: 16 residues. After removal of 4 bases from V and 2 bases from J, the junction contained 5 bases not matched to a gene. The CDR3, as DNA: TGTGCCAGTAGTACCCGACTAGCGGGATACACAGATACGCAGTATTTT. Its protein product is CASSTRLAGYTDTQYF.

This chain joins TRBV5-5 and TRBJ2-1; 10 nucleotides match TRBD1. This CDR3 has 15 residues. J gave up 2 bases and V 3 bases, and 2 bases lay outside the gene matches. From germline, CDR1 is SGHKS and CDR2 YYEKEE (reference sequence). CDR3 amino acids: CASSSGTGAYNEQFF. CDR3 sequence (DNA): TGTGCCAGCAGCTCCGGGACAGGGGCCTACAATGAGCAGTTCTTC.

This chain uses TRBV27 with TRBJ2-1, with TRBD2 as a possible D gene (5 bases). The CDR3 loop spans 16 amino acids. V dropped 5 bases and J dropped 0 bases, with 14 bases sitting between them. Germline lookup yields CDR1 MNHEY and CDR2 SMNVEV (reference sequence). CDR3 sequence reads: CASSDPLGSSYNEQFF. As DNA, the CDR3 is TGTGCCAGCAGTGACCCTCTTGGGAGCTCCTACAATGAGCAGTTCTTC.

This CDR3 is CASSPLGRGNEAFF. The CDR3 region has the DNA TGTGCCAGCAGCCCCCTGGGCAGGGGCAATGAAGCTTTCTTT. The rearrangement joins TRBV6-5 to TRBJ1-1, with D tentatively TRBD1 (6 bases). V lost 6 bases to trimming and J lost 7 bases, with 18 bases between them. This CDR3 region has 14 residues. Germline CDR1 and CDR2: MNHEY and SVGAGI.

J is TRBJ1-1 and V is TRBV5-4; D is uncertain. CDR3 length equals 12 residues. The V end lost 0 bases, the J end lost 8 bases, and 8 bases lay between the germline ends. The germline CDR1 and CDR2 sequences are SGHNT and YYREEE (reference sequence). The CDR3 sequence is CASSLDSQEAFF. The CDR3 bases are TGTGCCAGCAGCTTGGATTCTCAGGAAGCTTTCTTT.

The rearrangement links TRBV11-2 to TRBJ1-5, with unresolved D. Per germline, CDR1 SGHAT and CDR2 FQNNGV. The CDR3 sequence is 13 residues long. With 5 bases removed from V and 7 bases from J, the gap between germline ends came to 12 bases. DNA of the CDR3: TGTGCCAGCAGCCAACATCCGATGCAGCCCCAGCATTTT. This gives the protein CASSQHPMQPQHF.

The chain couples TRBV6-5 to TRBJ1-2, with TRBD1 matching 12 bases. The V segment lost 5 bases and the J segment 8 bases; nucleotides outside the gene matches: 6. This CDR3 has 14 amino acids. The germline V gene encodes CDR1 MNHEY and CDR2 SVGAGI. The DNA of the CDR3 is TGTGCCAGCAGTCGGGACAGGGGGCTGATAGGCTACACCTTC. This gives the protein CASSRDRGLIGYTF.

J is TRBJ1-4 and V is TRBV6-1, with D perhaps matching TRBD1 (5 bases). V lost 3 bases and J lost 4, with 9 bases in between. Looked up from germline, CDR1 is MNHNS and CDR2 is SASEGT. The CDR3 has 14 amino acids. The CDR3 here is CASSEVQDNEKLFF. The CDR3, as DNA: TGTGCCAGCAGTGAGGTACAGGATAATGAAAAACTGTTTTTT.

The rearrangement uses TRBV7-2 and TRBJ2-7; 9 nucleotides agree with TRBD2. Germline V CDR1 and CDR2: SGHTA, FQGNSA. Trimming at V came to 1 base and at J to 5 bases, leaving 6 bases not matched to a gene. The CDR3 consists of 15 residues. The CDR3 nucleotides read TGTGCCAGCAGCTTAGAGGCTAGCGGGACCCACGAGCAGTACTTC. Its protein product is CASSLEASGTHEQYF.

The gene calls are TRBV4-2 and TRBJ2-1; TRBD2 might be the D (5 bases). V shed 1 base and J shed 0 bases, with 10 bases lying between them. Germline CDR1 LGHNA, CDR2 YNFKEQ. This CDR3 has 16 residues. The chain's CDR3 is CASSQARLSSYNEQFF. CDR3 nucleotide sequence: TGTGCCAGCAGCCAAGCGAGACTAAGCTCCTACAATGAGCAGTTCTTC.

This clone was picked up one time. The chain links TRBV4-1 to TRBJ2-3; TRBD2 aligns across 9 bases. CDR1 MGHRA and CDR2 YSYEKL come from the germline V gene. This CDR3 comprises 15 residues. J gave up 1 base and V 8 bases, and 7 bases lay outside the gene matches. CDR3 bases: TGCGCCAGCGGCGGGAGGGCCTTGGGCACAGATACGCAGTATTTT. Its translation is CASGGRALGTDTQYF.

CDR3 sequence reads: CASSLFGVGTEAFF. The CDR3 nucleotides are TGTGCCAGCAGCTTGTTCGGGGTAGGGACTGAAGCTTTCTTT. This sequence joins TRBV11-2 and TRBJ1-1, with D unresolved. The germline CDR1 and CDR2 sequences are SGHAT and FQNNGV. The length of the CDR3 is 14 residues. V was cut by 3 bases and J by 5 bases, with 13 bases left in between.

The V gene is TRBV2, the J gene TRBJ2-1; 8 nucleotides agree with TRBD2. This CDR3 is built from 18 residues. Trimming removed 3 bases from V and 12 bases from J; junction bases left unmatched: 22. Germline loops: CDR1 SNHLY, CDR2 FYNNEI. In DNA form, the CDR3 reads TGTGCCAGCAGTGACCCCGCTAGCGGGCCAGTTGTAATGAGGGGGCAGTTCTTC. Translated, it gives CASSDPASGPVVMRGQFF.

The chain uses TRBV5-1 and TRBJ2-2, with TRBD2 matching 11 bases. Per the germline V gene, CDR1 is SGHRS and CDR2 is YFSETQ. There are 18 residues in the CDR3. Trimming took 4 bases from V and 5 from J; bases not matched to a gene: 13. The CDR3 is CASSHLGLAGGYTGELFF. The CDR3 region has the DNA TGCGCCAGCAGCCACCTGGGGCTAGCGGGAGGATATACCGGGGAGCTGTTTTTT.

The chain combines TRBV19 with TRBJ1-5; the D gene is possibly TRBD1 (6 bases). V lost 0 bases and J lost 6, with 12 bases in between. This CDR3 is 15 amino acids long. Looked up from germline, CDR1 is LNHDA and CDR2 is SQIVND (reference sequence). The CDR3 here is CASSIDGGAGQPQHF. The CDR3 coding sequence is TGTGCCAGTAGTATAGATGGGGGGGCAGGTCAGCCCCAGCATTTT.

There are a few counts of this clone. V gene TRBV11-2 combines with J gene TRBJ2-5; 8 bases agree with TRBD2. CDR1 and CDR2 from the germline V gene are SGHAT and FQNNGV. The CDR3 contains 14 residues. The J segment lost 5 bases and the V segment lost 3 bases, leaving 5 bases of the junction unmatched. As DNA, the CDR3 is TGTGCCAGCAGCTTTCGGGGGGGATGGGAGACCCAGTACTTC. This translates into CASSFRGGWETQYF. Full variable domain (outside the CDR3, taken from reference TRBV11-2 and TRBJ2-5): EAGVAQSPRYKIIEKRQSVAFWCNPISGHATLYWYQQILGQGPKLLIQFQNNGVVDDSQLPKDRFSAERLKGVDSTLKIQPAKLEDSAVYLCASSFRGGWETQYFGPGTRLLVL.

The chain is built from TRBV2 and TRBJ1-1, with a tentative D call TRBD1 (6 bases). This CDR3 has 18 amino acids. Deletions cut 0 bases from V and 4 bases from J, with 21 bases between. The germline V gene encodes CDR1 SNHLY and CDR2 FYNNEI. This chain's CDR3 is CASSEADWGYSGATEAFF. The CDR3 region has the DNA TGTGCCAGCAGTGAAGCGGACTGGGGATATTCAGGGGCCACTGAAGCTTTCTTT.

The rearrangement joins TRBV11-1 to TRBJ2-5; no clear D. V gave up 5 bases and J gave up 5 bases, with 15 bases separating them. Germline-derived CDR1 and CDR2 are SGHAT and FQDESV (reference sequence). The CDR3 is 14 residues long. CDR3 amino acids: CASSPPAFGETQYF. CDR3 sequence (DNA): TGTGCCAGCAGCCCCCCCGCGTTCGGGGAGACCCAGTACTTC.

This chain links TRBV3-1 (or the pseudogene TRBV3-2) with TRBJ2-1, with a tentative D call TRBD2 (5 bases). The V gene lost 0 bases and the J gene lost 10 bases, with 10 bases spanning the gap. The CDR3 loop spans 13 amino acids. The V gene's germline CDR1 is LGHDT and CDR2 YNNKEL (reference sequence). The CDR3 loop is CASSQEGLAEQFF. The CDR3 region has the DNA TGTGCCAGCAGCCAAGAAGGTCTAGCCGAGCAGTTCTTC.

The genes are TRBV24-1 and TRBJ2-5; the match to TRBD1 covers 7 bases. Germline loops: CDR1 KGHDR, CDR2 SFDVKD. CDR3 length equals 15 residues. J was trimmed by 5 bases and V by 4 bases; bases with no gene match: 9. In DNA, the CDR3 is TGTGCCACCAGTGACCCGGGACAGACGGGGGAGACCCAGTACTTC. This gives the protein CATSDPGQTGETQYF.

The chain has TRBV6-5 and TRBJ1-6, with 8 bases fitting TRBD1. Germline V gene data show CDR1 as MNHEY and CDR2 as SVGAGI. V lost 6 bases, J lost 4 bases, and 2 bases stayed unmatched. This CDR3 has 14 residues. In DNA, the CDR3 is TGTGCCAGCAGAAGGACAGGGTATAATTCACCCCTCCACTTT. Protein sequence: CASRRTGYNSPLHF.

The V gene is TRBV16, the J gene TRBJ1-1; D uncertain. Germline CDR1 reads KGHSY; CDR2 reads FQNENV. Trimming removed 4 bases from V and 7 bases from J, with 16 bases in between. The CDR3 is made up of 14 amino acids. The CDR3 loop is CASSPKGGYREAFF. As DNA, the CDR3 is TGTGCCAGCAGCCCCAAAGGAGGGTATCGTGAAGCTTTCTTT.

The gene calls are TRBV7-9 and TRBJ2-7, with a tentative D call TRBD1 (6 bases). Trimming removed 6 bases from V and 5 bases from J, with 17 bases in between. Germline CDR1 is SEHNR and CDR2 is FQNEAQ (reference sequence). This CDR3 spans 14 amino acids. The CDR3 DNA sequence: TGTGCCAGCAGTCGGACAGAGGGCGGCCACGAGCAGTACTTC. It is translated as CASSRTEGGHEQYF. The whole variable domain, filled in from reference TRBV7-9 and TRBJ2-7, reads DTGVSQNPRHKITKRGQNVTFRCDPISEHNRLYWYRQTLGQGPEFLTYFQNEAQLEKSRLLSDRFSAERPKGSFSTLEIQRTEQGDSAMYLCASSRTEGGHEQYFGPGTRLTVT.

The rearrangement uses TRBV29-1 and TRBJ2-7, with a possible D match to TRBD2 (6 bases). V was trimmed by 3 bases and J by 5 bases, leaving 14 bases between them. This CDR3 is built from 13 residues. Germline assignment: CDR1 SQVTM and CDR2 ANQGSEA. This CDR3 reads CSVERDKADEQYF. Written as DNA, the CDR3 is TGCAGCGTTGAGCGGGATAAGGCTGACGAGCAGTACTTC.

The chain has TRBV18 and TRBJ1-5; D call uncertain. Trimming cost V 1 base and J 4 bases, with 11 bases left between them. This CDR3 spans 15 amino acids. Germline V gene sequence: CDR1 KGHSH, CDR2 LQKENI. CDR3 DNA: TGTGCCAGCTCACCACTGGGAGATGGGAATCAGCCCCAGCATTTT. Translating it yields CASSPLGDGNQPQHF.

The sample holds one count of this clone. V is TRBV12-5 and J is TRBJ2-3, with 8 nucleotides matching TRBD2. V was clipped by 2 bases and J by 1 base; unmatched bases: 8. There are 17 residues in the CDR3. Germline-derived CDR1 and CDR2 are LGHNT and FRNRAP. CDR3 loop: CASGLRVSGAGTDTQYF. DNA of the CDR3: TGTGCTAGTGGTTTGCGGGTTAGCGGGGCCGGCACAGATACGCAGTATTTT.